This TCR beta chain was captured in a study of graft-versus-host responses after intestinal transplantation. Findings of the study overall: Recipient marrow contained GvH clones, some of which appeared first in ileum or blood.

This clone has just a few counts. Antigen: not known. Processing of graft tissue released intraepithelial and lamina propria lymphocytes. V lost 1 base and J lost 0, with 7 bases in between. The CDR3 length is 15 residues. From germline, CDR1 is MGHRA and CDR2 YSYEKL. The data were produced by immunoSEQ multiplex PCR, yet TCRdb's version contains in-frame clones alone and is incomplete. The profile shows about 37,000 clones, about 90% of them singletons. The chain recombines TRBV4-1 with TRBJ1-3; D gene uncertain. The material was ileum tissue, obtained approximately 200 days after intestinal transplant. The source is a human patient who received an intestinal transplant, so some T cells may come from the graft donor. CDR3 loop: CASSQVMFSGNTIYF. CDR3 nucleotide sequence: TGCGCCAGCAGCCAAGTGATGTTCTCTGGAAACACCATATATTTT.